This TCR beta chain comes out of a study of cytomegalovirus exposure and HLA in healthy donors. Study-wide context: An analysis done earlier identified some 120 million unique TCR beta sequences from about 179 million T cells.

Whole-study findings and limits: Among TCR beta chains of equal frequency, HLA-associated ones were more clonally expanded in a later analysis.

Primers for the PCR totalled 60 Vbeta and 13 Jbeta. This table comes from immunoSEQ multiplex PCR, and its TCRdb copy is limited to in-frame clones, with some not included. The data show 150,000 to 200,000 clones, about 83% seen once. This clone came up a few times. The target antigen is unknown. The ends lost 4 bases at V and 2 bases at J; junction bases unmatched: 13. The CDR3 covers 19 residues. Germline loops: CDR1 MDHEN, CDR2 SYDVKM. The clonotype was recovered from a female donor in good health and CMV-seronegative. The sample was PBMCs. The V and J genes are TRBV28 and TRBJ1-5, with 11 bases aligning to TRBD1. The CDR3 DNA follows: TGTGCCAGCAGTTCCCGGACAGGGGGCTCTTCGTGGGGCAATCAGCCCCAGCATTTT. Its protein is CASSSRTGGSSWGNQPQHF.